This T cell receptor (beta chain) was recorded in a study of T-cell reconstitution after alpha-beta-depleted transplantation in children. Unique molecular identifiers were built into the TCRbeta library. TCRdb reprocessed the PCR reads with MiXCR, giving one entry per CDR3 protein. The sample has hundreds of thousands of distinct CDR3 sequences, about a sixth seen once; the top ten hold 3% to 3.5%. V shed 7 bases and J 0 bases; nucleotides not matched to a gene: 9. CDR3 length: 15 amino acids. Germline CDR1 is SNHLY and CDR2 is FYNNEI. The J gene is TRBJ2-7, the V gene TRBV2; 7 bases agree with TRBD2. The source of this sequence is a human donor who donated a stem cell graft to a child with acute lymphoblastic leukemia. Material: PBMCs from the stem cell graft donor, obtained from the stem cell graft. CDR3 sequence reads: CASKNQRGPSYEQYF. CDR3 nucleotides: TGTGCCAGCAAGAACCAGCGGGGCCCCTCCTACGAGCAGTACTTC. The entire variable domain, with the rest obtained from reference TRBV2 and TRBJ2-7, is as follows: EPEVTQTPSHQVTQMGQEVILRCVPISNHLYFYWYRQILGQKVEFLVSFYNNEISEKSEIFDDQFSVERPDGSNFTLKIRSTKLEDSAMYFCASKNQRGPSYEQYFGPGTRLTVT.